The entry below gives a single T cell receptor beta chain sequence along with its context. What it binds is not known. Profiled with immunoSEQ multiplex PCR; TCRdb holds only in-frame clones, not every one. The sample holds 95,000 to 130,000 clones; 80% to 90% are singletons and the top ten take more than 1.5%. The data originate from a study of PD-L1 blockade in urothelial cancer. The time point: peripheral blood 6 weeks after treatment start. CDR1 is SGHNT and CDR2 is YYREEE in the germline V gene (reference sequence). The length of the CDR3 is 16 residues. The junction had 3 bases not matched to a gene; V was cut back by 3 bases and J by 4 bases. Study-wide points: For durable-benefit patients, tumor-associated blood clones expanded more at 3 weeks.

The clonotype comes from a man aged 60 to 69 with urothelial cancer. The chain links TRBV5-4 to TRBJ2-2; the match to TRBD2 covers 13 bases. Material: PBMCs, obtained around atezolizumab (anti-PD-L1) treatment. The CDR3 loop is CASSSGTSGTTGELFF. The CDR3 DNA reads TGTGCCAGCAGCTCCGGGACTAGCGGGACCACCGGGGAGCTGTTTTTT.